This TCR beta chain is drawn from a study of chemoradiotherapy in HPV16-positive cancers. This CDR3 is built from 13 residues. CDR1 and CDR2 (germline): MNHNY, SVGAGI (reference sequence). V was clipped by 2 bases and J by 11 bases, with 15 bases between them. TCRdb's table, derived via immunoSEQ multiplex PCR, lists solely in-frame clones and lacks some. Seen here are around 8,100 clones, roughly 85% observed once, and the top ten hold 14%. The TCR comes from a human donor with HPV-associated anogenital cancer. The source was blood, collected from a patient who underwent chemoradiotherapy. V and J are TRBV6-6 and TRBJ1-1; tentatively, D is TRBD1 (6 bases). The CDR3 is CASSYTRQATAFF. For the CDR3, the DNA is TGTGCCAGCAGTTACACGCGACAGGCCACGGCTTTCTTT.